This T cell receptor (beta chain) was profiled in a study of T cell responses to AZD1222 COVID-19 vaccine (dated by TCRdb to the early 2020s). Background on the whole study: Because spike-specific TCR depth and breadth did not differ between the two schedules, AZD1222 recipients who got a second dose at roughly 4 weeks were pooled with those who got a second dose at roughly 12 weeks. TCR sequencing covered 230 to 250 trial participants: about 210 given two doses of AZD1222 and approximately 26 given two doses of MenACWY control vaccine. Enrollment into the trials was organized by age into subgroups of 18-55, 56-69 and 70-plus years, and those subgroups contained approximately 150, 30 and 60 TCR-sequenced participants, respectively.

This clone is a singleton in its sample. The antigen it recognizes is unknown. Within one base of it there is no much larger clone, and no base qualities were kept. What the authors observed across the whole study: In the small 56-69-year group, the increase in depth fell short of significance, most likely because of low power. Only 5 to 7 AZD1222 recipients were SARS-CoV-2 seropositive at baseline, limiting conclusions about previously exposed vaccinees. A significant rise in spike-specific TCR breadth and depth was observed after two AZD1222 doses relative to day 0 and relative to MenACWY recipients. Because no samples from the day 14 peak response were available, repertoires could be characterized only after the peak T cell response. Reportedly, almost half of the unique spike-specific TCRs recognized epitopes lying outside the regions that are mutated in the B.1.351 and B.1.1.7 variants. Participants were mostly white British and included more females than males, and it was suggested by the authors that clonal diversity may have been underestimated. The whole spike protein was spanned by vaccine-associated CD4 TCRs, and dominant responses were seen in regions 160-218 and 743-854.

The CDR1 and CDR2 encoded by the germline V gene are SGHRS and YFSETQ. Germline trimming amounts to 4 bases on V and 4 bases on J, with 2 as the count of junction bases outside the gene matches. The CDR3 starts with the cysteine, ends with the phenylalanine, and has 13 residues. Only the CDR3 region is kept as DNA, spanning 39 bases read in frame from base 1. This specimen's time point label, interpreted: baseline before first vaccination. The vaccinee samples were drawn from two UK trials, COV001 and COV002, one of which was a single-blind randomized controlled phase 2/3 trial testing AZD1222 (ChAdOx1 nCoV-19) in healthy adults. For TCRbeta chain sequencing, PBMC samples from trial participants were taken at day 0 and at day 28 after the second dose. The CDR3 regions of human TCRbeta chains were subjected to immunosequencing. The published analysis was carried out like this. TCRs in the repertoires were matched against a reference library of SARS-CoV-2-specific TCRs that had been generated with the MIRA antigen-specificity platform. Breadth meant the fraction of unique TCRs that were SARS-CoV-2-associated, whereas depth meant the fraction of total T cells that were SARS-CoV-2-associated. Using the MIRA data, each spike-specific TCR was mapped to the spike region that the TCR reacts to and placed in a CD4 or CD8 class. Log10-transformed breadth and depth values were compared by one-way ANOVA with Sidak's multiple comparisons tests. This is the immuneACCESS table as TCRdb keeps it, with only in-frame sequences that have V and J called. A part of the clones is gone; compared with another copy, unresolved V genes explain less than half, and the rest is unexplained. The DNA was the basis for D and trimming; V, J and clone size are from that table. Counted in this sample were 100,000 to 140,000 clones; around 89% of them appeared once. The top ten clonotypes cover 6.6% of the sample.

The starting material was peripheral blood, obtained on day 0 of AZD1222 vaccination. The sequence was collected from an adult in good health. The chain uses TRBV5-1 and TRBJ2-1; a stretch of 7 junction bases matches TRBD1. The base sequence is TGCGCCAGCAGCCGGGGACAGTACAATGAGCAGTTCTTC. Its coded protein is CASSRGQYNEQFF.